A selection of T cell receptor beta chains follows, all from one sample in a study of a mutant IDH1 vaccine in newly diagnosed glioma. Assay: immunoSEQ multiplex PCR; the TCRdb copy retains only in-frame clones and omits some. The profile covers around 18,000 clones, with 95% to 96% appearing a single time and about 3.9% taken by the ten largest. Sequences were derived from peripheral blood mononuclear cells (PBMCs), sampled from a glioma patient treated with radiotherapy, temozolomide or both. These TCRs come from a woman under 30 with glioma. Some clones in this sample may be carry-over from other donors' samples. Both conserved end residues are part of each CDR3. The D gene is left open where the match is weak. Not all rows give a size; the values are once, few, many and, for expanded clones, a class.

j_gene: TRBJ2-5
v_gene: TRBV27
d_gene: TRBD2
abundance: NA
CDR3nt: TGTGCCAGCAGCGGCAAGACTAGCCCTCCGGAGACCCAGTACTTC
CDR3aa: CASSGKTSPPETQYF

j_gene: TRBJ2-5
v_gene: TRBV5-1
d_gene: NA
abundance: NA
CDR3nt: TGCGCCAGCCACCGGAGGGCAGAGAGTCGCCAAGAGACCCAGTACTTC
CDR3aa: CASHRRAESRQETQYF

j_gene: TRBJ1-3
v_gene: TRBV6-6
d_gene: NA
abundance: NA
CDR3nt: TGTGCCAGCAGTTACGTCGGGGCTGGAAACACCATATATTTT
CDR3aa: CASSYVGAGNTIYF

j_gene: TRBJ2-1
v_gene: TRBV5-6
d_gene: TRBD2
abundance: once
CDR3nt: TGTGCCAGCAGCGCCCAACTAGCGGGGTCCTACAATGAGCAGTTCTTC
CDR3aa: CASSAQLAGSYNEQFF

j_gene: TRBJ1-1
v_gene: TRBV19
d_gene: NA
abundance: NA
CDR3nt: TGTGCCAGTAGTCCCCCCGAGAGGAACACTGAAGCTTTCTTT
CDR3aa: CASSPPERNTEAFF

j_gene: TRBJ1-1
v_gene: TRBV7-6
d_gene: TRBD1
abundance: NA
CDR3nt: TGTGCCAGCAGCAGAAGACCCGGACAGGGTCTTGGCACTGAAGCTTTCTTT
CDR3aa: CASSRRPGQGLGTEAFF

j_gene: TRBJ2-1
v_gene: TRBV27
d_gene: TRBD1
abundance: NA
CDR3nt: TGTGCCAGCAGTTCTGGACAGGGGGCTACTGAGCAGTTCTTC
CDR3aa: CASSSGQGATEQFF

j_gene: TRBJ1-1
v_gene: TRBV9
d_gene: NA
abundance: NA
CDR3nt: TGTGCCAGCAGCGTAGGGCCAGGGAGGGGAGCTTTCTTT
CDR3aa: CASSVGPGRGAFF

j_gene: TRBJ1-2
v_gene: TRBV6-5
d_gene: TRBD1
abundance: NA
CDR3nt: TGTGCCAGCAGGGAGGACAGGGAGTCAGGCTACACCTTC
CDR3aa: CASREDRESGYTF

j_gene: TRBJ2-3
v_gene: TRBV29-1
d_gene: NA
abundance: NA
CDR3nt: TGCAGCGTTGATACGCTCACGATGGCAGATACGCAGTATTTT
CDR3aa: CSVDTLTMADTQYF

j_gene: TRBJ1-6
v_gene: TRBV7-9
d_gene: NA
abundance: NA
CDR3nt: TGTGCCAGCAGAGAAAAGCAGGGGACAAATAATTCACCCCTCCACTTT
CDR3aa: CASREKQGTNNSPLHF

j_gene: TRBJ2-7
v_gene: TRBV2
d_gene: NA
abundance: NA
CDR3nt: TGTGCCAGCAGTGACCCCCAGCGGGAGCAGTACTTC
CDR3aa: CASSDPQREQYF

j_gene: TRBJ1-1
v_gene: TRBV6-4
d_gene: TRBD1
abundance: NA
CDR3nt: TGTGCCAGCAGTCAGGGGGGGCTTGTGAGGAACACTGAAGCTTTCTTT
CDR3aa: CASSQGGLVRNTEAFF

j_gene: TRBJ1-1
v_gene: TRBV11-1
d_gene: TRBD1
abundance: NA
CDR3nt: TGTGCCAGCAGTCCAGATCGGGACAGATTAAACACTGAAGCTTTCTTT
CDR3aa: CASSPDRDRLNTEAFF

j_gene: TRBJ2-2
v_gene: TRBV29-1
d_gene: NA
abundance: once
CDR3nt: TGCAGCCCCTCGGCAGGAGGTACCGGGGAGCTGTTTTTT
CDR3aa: CSPSAGGTGELFF

j_gene: TRBJ2-1
v_gene: TRBV29-1
d_gene: TRBD1
abundance: NA
CDR3nt: TGCAGCGTTGGAGGGGACAGTCGAGGCAATGAGCAGTTCTTC
CDR3aa: CSVGGDSRGNEQFF

j_gene: TRBJ1-2
v_gene: TRBV7-9
d_gene: TRBD1
abundance: NA
CDR3nt: TGTGCCAGCAGCTCCCGACAGGGGGCAGAGGGCTACACCTTC
CDR3aa: CASSSRQGAEGYTF

j_gene: TRBJ2-7
v_gene: TRBV10-3
d_gene: NA
abundance: NA
CDR3nt: TGTGCCATCAGTGAGTTCCAGGGGCTCAACTACGAGCAGTACTTC
CDR3aa: CAISEFQGLNYEQYF

j_gene: TRBJ1-5
v_gene: TRBV10-3
d_gene: NA
abundance: once
CDR3nt: TGTGCCATCAGTGAGTCGACTTTCAGGGTGGGGGATCAGCCCCAGCATTTT
CDR3aa: CAISESTFRVGDQPQHF

j_gene: TRBJ2-7
v_gene: TRBV5-1
d_gene: NA
abundance: NA
CDR3nt: TGCGCCAGCAGCTCGTATGGCGGCTCAGGATACGAGCAGTACTTC
CDR3aa: CASSSYGGSGYEQYF

j_gene: TRBJ1-2
v_gene: TRBV27
d_gene: TRBD1
abundance: NA
CDR3nt: TGTGCCAGTGCGGGGAACCGGGACAGGATCCACTATGGCTACACCTTC
CDR3aa: CASAGNRDRIHYGYTF

j_gene: TRBJ2-2
v_gene: TRBV6-4
d_gene: NA
abundance: NA
CDR3nt: TGTGCCAGCAGTGACTCCGAGAAGGGGGAGCTGTTTTTT
CDR3aa: CASSDSEKGELFF

j_gene: TRBJ1-4
v_gene: TRBV28
d_gene: NA
abundance: NA
CDR3nt: TGTGCCAGCAGTTTAGGACAATCGAATGAAAAACTGTTTTTT
CDR3aa: CASSLGQSNEKLFF

j_gene: TRBJ2-1
v_gene: TRBV11-2
d_gene: NA
abundance: NA
CDR3nt: TGTGCCAGTGAAATTAGTTTAACCTACAATGAGCAGTTCTTC
CDR3aa: CASEISLTYNEQFF

j_gene: TRBJ1-3
v_gene: TRBV19
d_gene: NA
abundance: NA
CDR3nt: TGTGCCAGTAGTATGAGACGGCAACTAGGAAACACCATATATTTT
CDR3aa: CASSMRRQLGNTIYF

j_gene: TRBJ1-5
v_gene: TRBV28
d_gene: NA
abundance: NA
CDR3nt: TGTGCCAGCATTGAGACAGCTCCGGGGCCCCAGCATTTT
CDR3aa: CASIETAPGPQHF

j_gene: TRBJ1-1
v_gene: TRBV5-4
d_gene: TRBD1
abundance: NA
CDR3nt: TGTGCCAGCAGTACAGGGGTGAACACTGAAGCTTTCTTT
CDR3aa: CASSTGVNTEAFF

j_gene: TRBJ2-7
v_gene: TRBV13
d_gene: TRBD1
abundance: NA
CDR3nt: TGTGCCAGCAGCTTAGAGGGACAGGGGACCTACGAGCAGTACTTC
CDR3aa: CASSLEGQGTYEQYF